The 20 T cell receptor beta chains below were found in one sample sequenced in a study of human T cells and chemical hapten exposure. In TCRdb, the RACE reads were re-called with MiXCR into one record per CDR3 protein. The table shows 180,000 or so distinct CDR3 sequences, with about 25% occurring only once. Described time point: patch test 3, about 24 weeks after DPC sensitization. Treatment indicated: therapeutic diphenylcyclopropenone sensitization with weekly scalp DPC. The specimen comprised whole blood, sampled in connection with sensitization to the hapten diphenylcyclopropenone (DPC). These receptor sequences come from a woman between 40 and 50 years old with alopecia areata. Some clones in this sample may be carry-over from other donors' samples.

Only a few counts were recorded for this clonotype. CDR3 sequence (DNA): TGCGCCAGCAGCCAAGCCGGCCAGGCGGGATCACCCCTCCACTTT. Its translation: CASSQAGQAGSPLHF. V gene TRBV4-3 combines with J gene TRBJ1-6; D gene ambiguous. Germline assignment: CDR1 LGHNA and CDR2 YSLEER. The CDR3 is made up of 15 amino acids. V lost 1 base to trimming and J lost 10 bases, with 14 bases between them.

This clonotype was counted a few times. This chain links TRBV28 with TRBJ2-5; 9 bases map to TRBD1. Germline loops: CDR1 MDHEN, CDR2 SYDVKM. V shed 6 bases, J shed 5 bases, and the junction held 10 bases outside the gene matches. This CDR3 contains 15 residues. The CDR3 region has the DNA TGTGCCAGCAGGGGTTTGACAGGGGGGGGTGAGACCCAGTACTTC. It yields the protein CASRGLTGGGETQYF.

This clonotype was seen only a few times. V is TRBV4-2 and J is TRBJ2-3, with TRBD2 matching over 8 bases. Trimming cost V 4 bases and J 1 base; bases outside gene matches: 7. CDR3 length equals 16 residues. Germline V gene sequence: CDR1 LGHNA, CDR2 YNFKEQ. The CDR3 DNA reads TGTGCCAGCAGCCTCGAGGCACTAGCGGGCACAGATACGCAGTATTTT. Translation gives CASSLEALAGTDTQYF.

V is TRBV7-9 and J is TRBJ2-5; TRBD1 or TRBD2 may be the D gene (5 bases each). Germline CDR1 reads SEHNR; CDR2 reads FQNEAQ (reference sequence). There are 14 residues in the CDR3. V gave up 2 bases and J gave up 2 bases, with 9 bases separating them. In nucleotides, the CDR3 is TGTGCCAGCAGCTTATTTGGGGGTCAAGAGACCCAGTACTTC. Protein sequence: CASSLFGGQETQYF.

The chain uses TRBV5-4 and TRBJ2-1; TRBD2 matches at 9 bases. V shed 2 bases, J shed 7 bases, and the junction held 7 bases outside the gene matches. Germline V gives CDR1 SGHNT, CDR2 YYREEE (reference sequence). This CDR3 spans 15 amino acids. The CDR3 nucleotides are TGTGCCAGCAGCTTCGCGGGAGGGGTGGGAAATGAGCAGTTCTTC. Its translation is CASSFAGGVGNEQFF.

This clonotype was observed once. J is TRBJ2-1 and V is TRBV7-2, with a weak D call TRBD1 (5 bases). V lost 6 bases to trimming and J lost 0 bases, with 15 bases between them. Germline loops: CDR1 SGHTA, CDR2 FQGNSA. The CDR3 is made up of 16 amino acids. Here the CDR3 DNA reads TGTGCCAGCAGTCTTCAGAGTGGGGCCTCCTACAATGAGCAGTTCTTC. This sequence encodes CASSLQSGASYNEQFF.

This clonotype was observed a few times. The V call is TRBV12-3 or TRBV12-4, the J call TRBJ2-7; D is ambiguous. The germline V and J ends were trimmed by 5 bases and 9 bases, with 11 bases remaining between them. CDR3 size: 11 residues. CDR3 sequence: CASSATYGQYF. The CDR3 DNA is TGTGCCAGCAGTGCCACATATGGGCAGTACTTC.

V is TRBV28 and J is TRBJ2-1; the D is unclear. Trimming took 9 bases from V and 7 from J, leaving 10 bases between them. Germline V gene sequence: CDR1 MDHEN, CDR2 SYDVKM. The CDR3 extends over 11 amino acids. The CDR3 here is CASGIRNEQFF. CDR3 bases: TGTGCCAGTGGGATCCGTAATGAGCAGTTCTTC.

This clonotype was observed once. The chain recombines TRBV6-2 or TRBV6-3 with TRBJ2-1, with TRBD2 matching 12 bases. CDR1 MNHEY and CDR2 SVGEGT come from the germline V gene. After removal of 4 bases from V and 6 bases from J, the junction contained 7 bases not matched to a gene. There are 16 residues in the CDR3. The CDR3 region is CASSSVRLAGANEQFF. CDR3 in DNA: TGTGCCAGCAGTTCCGTAAGACTAGCGGGAGCCAATGAGCAGTTCTTC.

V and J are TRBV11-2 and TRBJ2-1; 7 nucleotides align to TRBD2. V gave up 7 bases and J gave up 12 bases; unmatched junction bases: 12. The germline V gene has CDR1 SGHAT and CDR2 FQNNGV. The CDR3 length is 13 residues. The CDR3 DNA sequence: TGTGCCAGCAACCCCCAAGGATCTAGCGGGCAGTTCTTC. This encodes CASNPQGSSGQFF.

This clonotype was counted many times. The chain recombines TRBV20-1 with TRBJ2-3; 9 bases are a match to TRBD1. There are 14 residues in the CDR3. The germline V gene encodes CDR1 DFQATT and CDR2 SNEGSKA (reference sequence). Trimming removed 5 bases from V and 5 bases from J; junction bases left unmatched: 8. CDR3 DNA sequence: TGCAGTGCTCAGGACAGGGGTCAAGGAGATACGCAGTATTTT. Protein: CSAQDRGQGDTQYF.

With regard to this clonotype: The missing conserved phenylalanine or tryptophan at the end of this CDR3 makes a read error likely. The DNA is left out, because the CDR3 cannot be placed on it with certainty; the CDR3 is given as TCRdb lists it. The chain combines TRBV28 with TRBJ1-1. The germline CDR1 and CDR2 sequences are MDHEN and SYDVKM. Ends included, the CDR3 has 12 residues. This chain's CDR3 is CASSFGTASHSL.

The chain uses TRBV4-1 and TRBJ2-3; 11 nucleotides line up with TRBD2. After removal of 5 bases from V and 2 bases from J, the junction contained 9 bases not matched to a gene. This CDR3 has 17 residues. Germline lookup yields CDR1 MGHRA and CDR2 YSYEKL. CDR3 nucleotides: TGCGCCAGCAGCTCGCGCATAGCGGGAGGGCCCACAGATACGCAGTATTTT. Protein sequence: CASSSRIAGGPTDTQYF.

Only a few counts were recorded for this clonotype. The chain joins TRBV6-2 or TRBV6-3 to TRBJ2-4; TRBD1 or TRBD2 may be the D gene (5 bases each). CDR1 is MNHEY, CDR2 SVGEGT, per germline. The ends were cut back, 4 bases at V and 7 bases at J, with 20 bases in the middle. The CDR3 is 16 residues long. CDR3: CASSSLLGTERNIQYF. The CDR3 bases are TGTGCCAGCAGTTCCCTCTTAGGGACGGAAAGGAACATTCAGTACTTC.

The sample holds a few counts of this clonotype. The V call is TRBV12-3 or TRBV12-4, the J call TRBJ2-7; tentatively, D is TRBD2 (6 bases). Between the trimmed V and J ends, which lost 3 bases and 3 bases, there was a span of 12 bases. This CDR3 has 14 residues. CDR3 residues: CASSLGGDFYEQYF. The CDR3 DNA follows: TGTGCCAGCAGTTTGGGCGGGGACTTCTACGAGCAGTACTTC.

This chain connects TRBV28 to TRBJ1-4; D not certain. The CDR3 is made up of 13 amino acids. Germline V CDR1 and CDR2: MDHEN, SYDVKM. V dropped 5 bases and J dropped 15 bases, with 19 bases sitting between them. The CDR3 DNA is TGTGCCAGCAGTCCCCGGACGGCTATAAGGATGTTTTTT. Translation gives CASSPRTAIRMFF.

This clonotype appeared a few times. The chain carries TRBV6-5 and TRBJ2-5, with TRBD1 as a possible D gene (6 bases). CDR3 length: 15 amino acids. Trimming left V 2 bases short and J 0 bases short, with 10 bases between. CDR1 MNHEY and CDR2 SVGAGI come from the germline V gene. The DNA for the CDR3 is TGTGCCAGCAGTTACGCCGGGACACACCAAGAGACCCAGTACTTC. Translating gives CASSYAGTHQETQYF.

This CDR3 reads CASSHTQGYEQYF. Here the CDR3 DNA reads TGTGCCAGCAGCCATACCCAGGGATACGAGCAGTACTTC. This chain uses TRBV3-1 with TRBJ2-7; maybe TRBD1 (5 bases). Germline values: CDR1 LGHDT, CDR2 YNNKEL (reference sequence). The CDR3 loop spans 13 amino acids. The V end lost 3 bases, the J end lost 4 bases, and 10 bases lay between the germline ends.

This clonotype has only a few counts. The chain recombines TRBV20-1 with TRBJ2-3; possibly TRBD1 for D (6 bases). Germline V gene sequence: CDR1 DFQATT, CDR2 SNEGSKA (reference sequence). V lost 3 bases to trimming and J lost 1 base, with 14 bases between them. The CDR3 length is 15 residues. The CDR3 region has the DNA TGCAGTGCTAGGGGGACACCTACGGGCACAGATACGCAGTATTTT. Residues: CSARGTPTGTDTQYF.

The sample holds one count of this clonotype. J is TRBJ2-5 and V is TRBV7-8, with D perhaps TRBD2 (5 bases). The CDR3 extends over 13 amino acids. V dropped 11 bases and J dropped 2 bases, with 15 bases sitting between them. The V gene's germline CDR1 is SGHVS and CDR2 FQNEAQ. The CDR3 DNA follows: TGTGCCCTCCGGGGTGGAGGTCAAGAGACCCAGTACTTC. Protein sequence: CALRGGGQETQYF.